The T cell receptor beta chain under discussion was sequenced for a study of T cell responses to AZD1222 COVID-19 vaccine. Study-wide points: Clonal diversity was possibly underestimated, and white British individuals and females predominated among donors.

CDR3 length: 15 residues. After removal of 4 bases from V and 4 bases from J, the junction contained 6 bases not matched to a gene. From germline, CDR1 is KGHSH and CDR2 LQKENI. Note on this clone: The antigen is undetermined.

Using immunoSEQ multiplex PCR, the repertoire was profiled, and TCRdb retains in-frame clones only, with some absent. Of under 100,000 clones listed, just over 85% are singletons. The chain joins TRBV18 to TRBJ2-7, with 11 bases fitting TRBD1. Sequences were derived from peripheral blood, sampled on day 0 of AZD1222 vaccination. This TCR derives from an adult in good health. CDR3 in amino acids: CASSLIGTGGYEQYF. The DNA for the CDR3 is TGTGCCAGCTCACTGATAGGGACAGGGGGTTACGAGCAGTACTTC.